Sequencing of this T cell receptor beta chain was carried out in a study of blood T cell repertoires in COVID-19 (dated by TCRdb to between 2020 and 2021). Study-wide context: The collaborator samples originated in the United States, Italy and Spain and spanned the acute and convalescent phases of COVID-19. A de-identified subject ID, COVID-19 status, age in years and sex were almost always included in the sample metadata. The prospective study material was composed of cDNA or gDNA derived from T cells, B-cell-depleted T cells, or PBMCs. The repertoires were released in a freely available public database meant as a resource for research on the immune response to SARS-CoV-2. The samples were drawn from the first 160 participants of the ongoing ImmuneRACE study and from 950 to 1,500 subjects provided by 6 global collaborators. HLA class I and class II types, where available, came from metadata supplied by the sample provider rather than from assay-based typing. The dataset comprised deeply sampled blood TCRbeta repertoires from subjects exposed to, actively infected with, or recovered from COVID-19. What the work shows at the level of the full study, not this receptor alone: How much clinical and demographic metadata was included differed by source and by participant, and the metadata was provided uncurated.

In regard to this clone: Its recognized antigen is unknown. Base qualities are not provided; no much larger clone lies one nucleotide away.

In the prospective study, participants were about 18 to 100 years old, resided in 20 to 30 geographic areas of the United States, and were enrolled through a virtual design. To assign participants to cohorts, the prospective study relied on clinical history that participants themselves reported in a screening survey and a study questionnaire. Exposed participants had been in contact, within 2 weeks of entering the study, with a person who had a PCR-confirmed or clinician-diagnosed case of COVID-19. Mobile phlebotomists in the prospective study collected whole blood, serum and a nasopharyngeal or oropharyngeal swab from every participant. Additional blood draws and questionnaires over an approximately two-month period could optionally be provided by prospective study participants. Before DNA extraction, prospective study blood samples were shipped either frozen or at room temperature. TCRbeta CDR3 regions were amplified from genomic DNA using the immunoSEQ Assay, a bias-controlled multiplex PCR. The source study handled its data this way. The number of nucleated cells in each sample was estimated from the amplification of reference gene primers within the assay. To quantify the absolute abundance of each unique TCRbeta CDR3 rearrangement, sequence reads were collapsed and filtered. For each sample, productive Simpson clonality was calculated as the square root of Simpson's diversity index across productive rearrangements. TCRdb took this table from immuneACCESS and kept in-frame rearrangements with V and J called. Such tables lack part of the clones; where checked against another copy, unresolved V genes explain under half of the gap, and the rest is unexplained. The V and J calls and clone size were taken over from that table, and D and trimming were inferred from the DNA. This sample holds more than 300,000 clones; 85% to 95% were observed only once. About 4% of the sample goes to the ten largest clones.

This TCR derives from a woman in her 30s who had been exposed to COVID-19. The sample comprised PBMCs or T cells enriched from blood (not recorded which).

CDR3 sequence: CASSLTGAYSNQPQHF. The DNA reads as follows: TGTGCCAGCAGCCTGACAGGGGCTTATAGCAATCAGCCCCAGCATTTT. The chain is assembled from TRBV2 and TRBJ1-5; 8 nucleotides in the junction match TRBD1. The germline V gene supplies CDR1 SNHLY and CDR2 FYNNEI. Here V drops 6 bases and J drops 0 bases, and the junction holds 7 bases not matched to any gene. Spanning cysteine to phenylalanine, the CDR3 consists of 16 amino acids. The DNA shown is the 48-base CDR3, in frame from base 1.